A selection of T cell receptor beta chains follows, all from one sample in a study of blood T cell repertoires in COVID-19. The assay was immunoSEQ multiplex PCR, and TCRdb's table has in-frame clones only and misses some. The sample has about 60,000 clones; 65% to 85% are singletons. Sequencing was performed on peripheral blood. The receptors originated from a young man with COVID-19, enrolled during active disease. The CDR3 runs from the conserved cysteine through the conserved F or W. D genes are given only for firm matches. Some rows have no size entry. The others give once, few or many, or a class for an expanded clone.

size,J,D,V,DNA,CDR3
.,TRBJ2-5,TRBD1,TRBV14,TGTGCCAGCAGCCAAAGGGACAGGGCGGAGACCCAGTACTTC,CASSQRDRAETQYF
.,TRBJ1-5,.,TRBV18,TGTGCCAGCTCACCACCGAACAGGGACGGTCAGCCCCAGCATTTT,CASSPPNRDGQPQHF
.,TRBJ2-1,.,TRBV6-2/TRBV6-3,TGTGCCAGCAGTTACAGAGGTGGTGCGAATGAGCAGTTCTTC,CASSYRGGANEQFF
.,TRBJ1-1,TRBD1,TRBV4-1,TGCGCCAGCAGCCAAGAGGCAGGGGGTTGGTCTGAAGCTTTCTTT,CASSQEAGGWSEAFF
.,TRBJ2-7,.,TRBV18,TGTGCCAGCTCACCAGGACATCTCTACGAGCAGTACTTC,CASSPGHLYEQYF
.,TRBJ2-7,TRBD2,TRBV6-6,TGTGCCAGCAGTCCCCCTTCCTTTTCGGGGGAGGGTCCCCTAGCCTACGAGCAGTACTTC,CASSPPSFSGEGPLAYEQYF
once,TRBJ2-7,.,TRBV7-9,TGTGCCAGCAGCGCGGGACAGTCCCTTGCGGCCTACGAGCAGTACTTC,CASSAGQSLAAYEQYF
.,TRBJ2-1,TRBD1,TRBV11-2,TGTGCCAGCAGCTTAGCCGAGGGGGCCCTTGGCAATGAGCAGTTCTTC,CASSLAEGALGNEQFF
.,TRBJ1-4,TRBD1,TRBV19,TGTGCCAGTAGTCTTACAGGGGGATGGAATGAAAAACTGTTTTTT,CASSLTGGWNEKLFF
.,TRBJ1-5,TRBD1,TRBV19,TGTGCCAGTAGTATTTCCGGACAGGGATCCAATCAGCCCCAGCATTTT,CASSISGQGSNQPQHF
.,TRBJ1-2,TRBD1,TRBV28,TGTGCCAGCAGTTTGCTTGGGACAGGGAGAGGGAAGGGCTATGGCTACACCTTC,CASSLLGTGRGKGYGYTF
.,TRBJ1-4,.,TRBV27,TGTGCCAGCAGACCCAGCCCAGCGAGTGAAAAACTGTTTTTT,CASRPSPASEKLFF
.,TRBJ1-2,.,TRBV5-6,TGTGCCAGCAGATTGGGGGCAACCTACACCTTC,CASRLGATYTF
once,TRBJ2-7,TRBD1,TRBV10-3,TGTGCCATCAGTGAGGGCAGGGGGCCCGAGCAGTACTTC,CAISEGRGPEQYF
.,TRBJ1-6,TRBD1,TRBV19,TGTGCCAGTAGTGACCCGGGACAGGGAAGTAATTCACCCCTCCACTTT,CASSDPGQGSNSPLHF
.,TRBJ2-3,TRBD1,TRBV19,TGTGCCAGTAGTATGGGGACAGGGGGCTCATATACGCAGTATTTT,CASSMGTGGSYTQYF
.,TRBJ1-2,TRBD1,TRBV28,TGTGCCAGCAGTTTGGGGACAGGGCCCTATGGCTACACCTTC,CASSLGTGPYGYTF
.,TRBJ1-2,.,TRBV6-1,TGTGCCAGCAGTGAAGTCCGTAGTGGCTATGGCTACACCTTC,CASSEVRSGYGYTF
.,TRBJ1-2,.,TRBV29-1,TGCAGCGTTGGGTCTGGGGGCAGCTATGGCTACACCTTC,CSVGSGGSYGYTF
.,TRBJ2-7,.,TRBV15,TGTGCCACCAGCAGAGACAGGGATGAGGAGCAGTACTTC,CATSRDRDEEQYF
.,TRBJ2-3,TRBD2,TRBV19,TGTGCCAGTAGTATAAACCTTAGCGGGAGGTCAGATACGCAGTATTTT,CASSINLSGRSDTQYF
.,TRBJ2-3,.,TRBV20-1,TGCAGTGCTAGTCGGCCGGGGGAAGATACGCAGTATTTT,CSASRPGEDTQYF
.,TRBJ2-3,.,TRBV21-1,TGTGCCAGCAGCAAAGTAGGCCACAGGGGAAGATATACGCAGTATTTT,CASSKVGHRGRYTQYF
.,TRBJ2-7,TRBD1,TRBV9,TGTGCCAGCAGCGTAGGAGCAGGGGGTGAGACCTACGAGCAGTACTTC,CASSVGAGGETYEQYF
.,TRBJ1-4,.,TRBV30,TGTGCCGGATGGCCGCGAGAGGGTGAAAAACTGTTTTTT,CAGWPREGEKLFF
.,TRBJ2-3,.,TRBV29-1,TGCAGCGCCAACGGTTCGGGGAAACGGGGAGATACGCAGTATTTT,CSANGSGKRGDTQYF
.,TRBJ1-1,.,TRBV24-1,TGTGCCACCGGCACAGCCAGAGAGGCTTTCTTT,CATGTAREAFF
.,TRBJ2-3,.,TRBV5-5,TGTGCCAGCAGCTATTCCCATCTGCGGGGCCGCACAGATACGCAGTATTTT,CASSYSHLRGRTDTQYF
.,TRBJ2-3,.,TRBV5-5,TGTGCCAGCAGCCCACCGACCTTGGAGTCACAGTATTTT,CASSPPTLESQYF
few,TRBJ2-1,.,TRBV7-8,TGTGCCAGCAGCTTAGGGGCTAGCTATGAGCAGTTCTTC,CASSLGASYEQFF
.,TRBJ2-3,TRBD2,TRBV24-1,TGTGCCACCACCGGAGGACTAGCGACAGATACGCAGTATTTT,CATTGGLATDTQYF
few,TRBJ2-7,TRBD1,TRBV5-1,TGCGCCAGCAGCTTGGGGACAGGGCCTTCCTACGAGCAGTACTTC,CASSLGTGPSYEQYF
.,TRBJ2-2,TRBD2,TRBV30,TGTGCCTGGAGTGGACTAGCGGAACAGCCCGGGGAGCTGTTTTTT,CAWSGLAEQPGELFF
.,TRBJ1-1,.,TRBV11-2,TGTGCCAGCAGCTTAGGATACAGGGTCACTGAAGCTTTCTTT,CASSLGYRVTEAFF
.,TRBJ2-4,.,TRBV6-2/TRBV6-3,TGTGCCAGCAGTTACTCCTCCACGGGGTTAGCCAAAAACATTCAGTACTTC,CASSYSSTGLAKNIQYF
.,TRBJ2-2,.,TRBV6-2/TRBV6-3,TGTGCCAGCAGTTACTTACTAGAAAGTACCGGGGAGCTGTTTTTT,CASSYLLESTGELFF
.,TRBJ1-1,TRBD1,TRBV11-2,TGTGCCAGCGGGGACAGGATGAACACTGAAGCTTTCTTT,CASGDRMNTEAFF
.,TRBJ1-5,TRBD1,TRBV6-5,TGTGCCAGCATCAGGGGGCACCAGCCCCAGCATTTT,CASIRGHQPQHF
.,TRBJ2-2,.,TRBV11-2,TGTGCCAGCAGCTTACAAGGGGCTACCGGGGAGCTGTTTTTT,CASSLQGATGELFF
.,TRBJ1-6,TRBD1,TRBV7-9,TGTGCCAGCCGCAAAGGACAGGGGAGCTCCTATAATTCACCCCTCCACTTT,CASRKGQGSSYNSPLHF
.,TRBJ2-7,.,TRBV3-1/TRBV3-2,TGTGCCAGCAGCCAAGATTCGTTGGGGGCTGAATACGAGCAGTACTTC,CASSQDSLGAEYEQYF
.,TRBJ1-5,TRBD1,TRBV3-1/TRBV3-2,TGTGCCAGCAGCCAAGACGACAGGGTAGGGCAGCCCCAGCATTTT,CASSQDDRVGQPQHF
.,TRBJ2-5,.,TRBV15,TGTGCCACCAGGTGGGGTGACAGTGTAGGAGAGACCCAGTACTTC,CATRWGDSVGETQYF
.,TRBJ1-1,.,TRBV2,TGTGCCAGCACGGGTAGCTCCCGTCAAGATGAAGCTTTCTTT,CASTGSSRQDEAFF
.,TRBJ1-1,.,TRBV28,TGTGCCAGCAGTTGGGGGGTGGGTGAAGCTTTCTTT,CASSWGVGEAFF
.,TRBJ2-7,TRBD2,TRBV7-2,TGTGCCAGCAGCTCTCTAGCGGGAGTAGGCTACGAGCAGTACTTC,CASSSLAGVGYEQYF
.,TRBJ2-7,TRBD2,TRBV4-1,TGCGCCAGCAGCCTCGGGACTACGCAGAGCGAGCAGTACTTC,CASSLGTTQSEQYF
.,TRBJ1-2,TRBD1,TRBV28,TGTGCCAGCAGTTTATCTGGGACAGGGTATGGCTACACCTTC,CASSLSGTGYGYTF
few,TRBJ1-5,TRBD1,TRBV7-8,TGTGCCAGCAGCCGGGGACAGTTGGGTAATCAGCCCCAGCATTTT,CASSRGQLGNQPQHF
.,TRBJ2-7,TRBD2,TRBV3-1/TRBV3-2,TGTGCCAGCAGCCGCGGACTAGCGGGAGTCGAGCAGTACTTC,CASSRGLAGVEQYF
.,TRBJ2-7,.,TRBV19,TGTGCCAGTAGTATGTCCAGCGGTTCCTACGAGCAGTACTTC,CASSMSSGSYEQYF